The present entry profiles one T cell receptor beta chain with its context. The sample comes from a study of T cell changes during pregnancy in multiple sclerosis. The CDR3 is made up of 15 amino acids. The V end lost 4 bases, the J end lost 2 bases, and 14 bases lay between the germline ends. The germline V gene has CDR1 MGHRA and CDR2 YSYEKL. Data came from immunoSEQ multiplex PCR; TCRdb stores just in-frame clones and leaves some out. The profile shows some 77,000 clones, 90% to 95% of them singletons. This rearrangement joins TRBV4-1 to TRBJ1-1; D gene ambiguous. Here the sequenced sample was peripheral blood, taken in the second trimester of pregnancy. The source of this sequence is a female donor in good health, enrolled as a control in a pregnancy study. CDR3: CASSPRGTANTEAFF. The DNA for the CDR3 is TGCGCCAGCAGCCCCCGGGGAACAGCCAACACTGAAGCTTTCTTT.